This entry is about one T cell receptor beta chain. Its antigen remains unidentified. A read error may explain this, as a much larger clone is one base away. The sample originates from a study of glioma-infiltrating T cells. TCR alpha and beta CDR3 regions were amplified from RNA using iRepertoire nested multiplex PCR. Tissue mRNA or PBMC total RNA, roughly 100-400 ng, went into one-step reverse transcription and amplification. One entry per CDR3 protein, called by TCRdb with MiXCR from the multiplex PCR reads. The table lists more than 95,000 distinct CDR3 sequences, roughly 25% of them singletons, with roughly 15% in the top ten. Trimming took 8 bases from V and 0 from J, leaving 10 bases between them. Germline V gene data show CDR1 as SGHTA and CDR2 as FQGTGA. The CDR3 totals 13 residues. Findings of the study overall: Very few CDR3 sequences were shared between tissue and blood. Tissue-blood divergence was below expectation in non-neoplastic patients, above in gliomas.

This receptor was obtained from a human donor with low-grade glioma or glioblastoma, undergoing nonglioma brain surgery, or in good health (not recorded which). The rearrangement links TRBV7-3 to TRBJ2-5; D gene ambiguous. The sample comprised glioma tissue, nonneoplastic brain tissue, or PBMCs (not recorded which). The CDR3 DNA reads TGTGCCAGCGGCCCACAGTACCAAGAGACCCAGTACTTC. The encoded protein is CASGPQYQETQYF.